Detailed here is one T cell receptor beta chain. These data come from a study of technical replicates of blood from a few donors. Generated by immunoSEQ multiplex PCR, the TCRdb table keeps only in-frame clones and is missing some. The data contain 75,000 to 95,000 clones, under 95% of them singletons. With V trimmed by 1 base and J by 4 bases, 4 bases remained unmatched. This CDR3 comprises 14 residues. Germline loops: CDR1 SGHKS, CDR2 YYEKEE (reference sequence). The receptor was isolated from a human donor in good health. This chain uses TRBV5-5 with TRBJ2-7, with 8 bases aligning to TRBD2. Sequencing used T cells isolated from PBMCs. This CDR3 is CASSLFSGSYEQYF. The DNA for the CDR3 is TGTGCCAGCAGCTTGTTCAGCGGGAGTTACGAGCAGTACTTC.